This is a list of T cell receptor beta chains from one sample in a study of OX40 agonist ivuxolimab in advanced cancers. Assay: immunoSEQ multiplex PCR; the TCRdb copy retains only in-frame clones and omits some. Among roughly 20,000 clones listed, approximately 83% were seen once. The sequencing used CD4+ or CD8+ T cells sorted from blood, collected in a trial of the OX40 agonist ivuxolimab. These receptors were collected from an adult with an advanced solid tumor such as melanoma, head and neck, liver or kidney cancer. The CDR3 runs from the conserved cysteine through the conserved F or W. D genes are given only for firm matches. Size is omitted from some rows. Given values are once, few, many or a class for expanded clones.

v_gene	j_gene	d_gene	abundance	len	CDR3aa	CDR3nt
TRBV5-1	TRBJ1-3	TRBD1	NA	15	CASSRDRSDGNTIYF	TGCGCCAGCAGCAGGGACAGGTCTGATGGAAACACCATATATTTT
TRBV30	TRBJ1-1	TRBD1	few	13	CAWTGQGNTEAFF	TGTGCCTGGACTGGACAGGGGAACACTGAAGCTTTCTTT
TRBV5-1	TRBJ2-3	TRBD1	few	14	CASSLDRGADTQYF	TGCGCCAGCAGCTTGGACAGGGGGGCCGATACGCAGTATTTT
TRBV7-2	TRBJ2-5	NA	NA	15	CASSPWSSSQETQYF	TGTGCCAGCAGCCCGTGGTCTAGCAGCCAAGAGACCCAGTACTTC
TRBV10-3	TRBJ2-1	NA	NA	15	CAITPGVAPIGEQFF	TGTGCCATCACCCCGGGGGTAGCTCCCATCGGTGAGCAGTTCTTC
TRBV19	TRBJ2-7	NA	NA	15	CASSPQEAAGYEQYF	TGTGCCAGTAGTCCACAGGAGGCGGCCGGCTACGAGCAGTACTTC
TRBV14	TRBJ2-6	TRBD2	NA	14	CASSPGGGSNVLTF	TGTGCCAGCAGCCCCGGGGGAGGGTCCAACGTCCTGACTTTC
TRBV29-1	TRBJ1-1	NA	NA	12	CSARTVEGGAFF	TGCAGCGCCAGGACCGTTGAAGGTGGAGCTTTCTTT
TRBV7-2	TRBJ2-7	TRBD2	NA	12	CASSAGTSQQYF	TGTGCCAGCAGCGCCGGGACTAGCCAGCAGTACTTC
TRBV7-2	TRBJ2-1	NA	NA	16	CASSFRPDISYNEQFF	TGTGCCAGCAGCTTTCGGCCGGACATCTCCTACAATGAGCAGTTCTTC
TRBV27	TRBJ1-1	TRBD1	NA	13	CASSLQGASSAFF	TGTGCCAGCAGTTTACAGGGGGCGAGTTCCGCTTTCTTT
TRBV5-4	TRBJ2-1	NA	NA	14	CASSLVGLNNEQFF	TGTGCCAGCAGCTTGGTGGGTTTGAACAATGAGCAGTTCTTC
TRBV5-1	TRBJ2-7	TRBD2	NA	14	CASSPEAGPGEQYF	TGCGCCAGCAGCCCCGAAGCGGGACCGGGCGAGCAGTACTTC
TRBV19	TRBJ2-2	NA	NA	18	CASTLYGGRAGGTGELFF	TGTGCCAGTACCCTATATGGGGGTCGGGCAGGCGGTACCGGGGAGCTGTTTTTT
TRBV7-3	TRBJ2-1	TRBD2	NA	17	CASSLRGNGRTYNEQFF	TGTGCCAGCAGCTTAAGGGGCAACGGGAGGACATACAATGAGCAGTTCTTC
TRBV28	TRBJ2-1	NA	NA	17	CASSPLGGAPRGYEQFF	TGTGCCAGCAGCCCCCTTGGGGGGGCCCCTCGGGGCTATGAGCAGTTCTTC
TRBV5-1	TRBJ1-1	NA	NA	15	CASSLDQGARTEAFF	TGCGCCAGCAGCTTGGATCAAGGGGCTCGGACTGAAGCTTTCTTT
TRBV7-2	TRBJ2-7	TRBD1	NA	14	CASSPTGGGCEQYF	TGTGCCAGCAGTCCAACAGGGGGTGGGTGCGAGCAGTACTTC
TRBV4-2	TRBJ2-2	TRBD2	NA	19	CASSHPQGTSGSRTGELFF	TGTGCCAGCAGCCATCCCCAAGGGACTAGCGGGAGCAGAACCGGGGAGCTGTTTTTT
TRBV6-4	TRBJ1-5	NA	NA	13	CASSEEVGQPQHF	TGTGCCAGCAGTGAGGAGGTCGGTCAGCCCCAGCATTTT
TRBV28	TRBJ2-2	NA	NA	14	CASISPANTGELFF	TGTGCCAGCATCTCCCCGGCGAACACCGGGGAGCTGTTTTTT
TRBV5-1	TRBJ2-1	TRBD1	NA	14	CASSPGQEYNEQFF	TGCGCCAGCAGCCCGGGACAGGAGTACAATGAGCAGTTCTTC
TRBV7-6	TRBJ2-7	NA	few	13	CASSADGYYEQYF	TGTGCCAGCAGCGCAGACGGATACTACGAGCAGTACTTC
TRBV7-2	TRBJ1-4	TRBD1	NA	17	CASRGGTGLLPREKLFF	TGTGCCAGCAGGGGGGGGACAGGTTTACTCCCAAGAGAAAAACTGTTTTTT
TRBV27	TRBJ2-3	NA	NA	14	CASSLIRVPDTQYF	TGTGCCAGCAGTTTAATCAGGGTCCCAGATACGCAGTATTTT
TRBV19	TRBJ1-6	NA	NA	14	CASSISSVSSPLHF	TGTGCCAGTAGTATCTCAAGCGTTTCTTCACCCCTCCACTTT
TRBV2	TRBJ2-2	NA	NA	14	CASKGRSNTGELFF	TGTGCCAGCAAGGGCAGATCGAACACCGGGGAGCTGTTTTTT
TRBV4-2	TRBJ1-2	NA	NA	16	CASSQDPTGVPYGYTF	TGTGCCAGCAGCCAAGATCCGACGGGGGTGCCATATGGCTACACCTTC
TRBV18	TRBJ2-5	NA	NA	12	CASSRPQETQYF	TGTGCCAGCTCCAGGCCCCAGGAGACCCAGTACTTC
TRBV6-7	TRBJ2-7	TRBD1	NA	15	CASSCRTGGPYEQYF	TGTGCCAGCAGTTGTCGGACAGGGGGCCCCTACGAGCAGTACTTC
TRBV7-2	TRBJ2-5	NA	NA	15	CASSFLGQRWETQYF	TGTGCCAGCAGCTTCCTAGGACAAAGATGGGAGACCCAGTACTTC
TRBV19	TRBJ1-4	NA	once	12	CASSLIREKLFF	TGTGCCAGTAGCCTTATACGTGAAAAACTGTTTTTT
TRBV29-1	TRBJ1-1	NA	NA	11	CSVGVNTEAFF	TGCAGCGTTGGGGTGAACACTGAAGCTTTCTTT
TRBV29-1	TRBJ2-6	NA	NA	14	CSVVVRGRANVLTF	TGCAGCGTTGTTGTCCGGGGTCGTGCCAACGTCCTGACTTTC
TRBV21-1	TRBJ2-5	NA	NA	15	CASTSSGGPRETQYF	TGTGCCAGCACCTCTAGCGGGGGGCCTAGAGAGACCCAGTACTTC
TRBV7-3	TRBJ2-1	TRBD2	NA	15	CASSSEAGAYNEQFF	TGTGCCAGCAGCTCCGAGGCGGGGGCCTACAATGAGCAGTTCTTC